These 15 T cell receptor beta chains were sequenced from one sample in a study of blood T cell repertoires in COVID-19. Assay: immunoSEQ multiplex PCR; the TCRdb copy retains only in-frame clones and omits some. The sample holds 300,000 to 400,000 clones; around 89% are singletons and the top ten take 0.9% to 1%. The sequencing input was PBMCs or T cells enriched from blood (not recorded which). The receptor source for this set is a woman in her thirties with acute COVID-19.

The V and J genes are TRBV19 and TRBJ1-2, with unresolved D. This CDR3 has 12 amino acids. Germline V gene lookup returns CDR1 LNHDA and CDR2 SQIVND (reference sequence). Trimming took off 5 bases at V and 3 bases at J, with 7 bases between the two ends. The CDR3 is CASSPRYYGYTF. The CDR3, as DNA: TGTGCCAGTAGTCCCCGTTACTATGGCTACACCTTC.

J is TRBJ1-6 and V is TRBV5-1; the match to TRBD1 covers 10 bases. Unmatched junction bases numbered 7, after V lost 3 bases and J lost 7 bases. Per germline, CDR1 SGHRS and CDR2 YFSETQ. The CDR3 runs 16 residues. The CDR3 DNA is TGCGCCAGCAGCTCCGGGACAGGGGTCGGGAATTCACCCCTCCACTTT. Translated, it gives CASSSGTGVGNSPLHF.

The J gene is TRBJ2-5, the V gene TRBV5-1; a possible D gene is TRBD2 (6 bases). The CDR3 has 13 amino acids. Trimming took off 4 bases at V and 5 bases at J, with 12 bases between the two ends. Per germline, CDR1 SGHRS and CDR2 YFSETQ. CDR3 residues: CASSTGGGETQYF. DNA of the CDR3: TGCGCCAGCAGCACCGGTGGGGGGGAGACCCAGTACTTC.

For the CDR3, the DNA is TGTGCCAGCAGCCAATCCCAAAAGACAGGGGTGGGGGGCGGCTATGGCTACACCTTC. Amino acid sequence: CASSQSQKTGVGGGYGYTF. The J gene is TRBJ1-2, the V gene TRBV4-2; 8 positions match TRBD1. V lost 2 bases and J lost 4; bases outside the gene matches: 18. CDR3 size: 19 residues. Germline CDR1 is LGHNA and CDR2 is YNFKEQ.

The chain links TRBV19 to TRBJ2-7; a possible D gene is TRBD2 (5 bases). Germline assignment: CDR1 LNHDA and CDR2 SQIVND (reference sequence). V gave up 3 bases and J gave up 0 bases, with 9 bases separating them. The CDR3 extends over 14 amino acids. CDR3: CASSMSGNSYEQYF. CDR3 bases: TGTGCCAGTAGTATGTCGGGAAACTCCTACGAGCAGTACTTC. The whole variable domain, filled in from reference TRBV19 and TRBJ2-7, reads DGGITQSPKYLFRKEGQNVTLSCEQNLNHDAMYWYRQDPGQGLRLIYYSQIVNDFQKGDIAEGYSVSREKKESFPLTVTSAQKNPTAFYLCASSMSGNSYEQYFGPGTRLTVT.

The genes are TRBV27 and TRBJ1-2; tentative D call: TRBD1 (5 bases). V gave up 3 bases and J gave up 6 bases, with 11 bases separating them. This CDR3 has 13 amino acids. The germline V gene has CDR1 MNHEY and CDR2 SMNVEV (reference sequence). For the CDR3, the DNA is TGTGCCAGCAGTTTTTGGCAGGGTAATGGCTACACCTTC. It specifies CASSFWQGNGYTF.

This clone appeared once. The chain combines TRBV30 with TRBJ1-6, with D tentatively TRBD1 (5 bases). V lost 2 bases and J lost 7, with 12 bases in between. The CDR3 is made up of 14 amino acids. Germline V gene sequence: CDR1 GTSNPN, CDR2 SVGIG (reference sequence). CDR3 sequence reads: CAWSSGRANSPLHF. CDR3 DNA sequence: TGTGCCTGGAGTTCCGGCAGGGCCAATTCACCCCTCCACTTT. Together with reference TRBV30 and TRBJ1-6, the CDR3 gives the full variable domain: SQTIHQWPATLVQPVGSPLSLECTVEGTSNPNLYWYRQAAGRGLQLLFYSVGIGQISSEVPQNLSASRPQDRQFILSSKKLLLSDSGFYLCAWSSGRANSPLHFGNGTRLTVT.

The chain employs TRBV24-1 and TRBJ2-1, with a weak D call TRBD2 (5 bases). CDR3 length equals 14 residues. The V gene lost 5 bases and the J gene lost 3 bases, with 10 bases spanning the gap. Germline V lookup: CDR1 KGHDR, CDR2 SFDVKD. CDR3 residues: CATSARTGYNEQFF. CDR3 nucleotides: TGTGCCACCAGTGCCCGGACTGGCTACAATGAGCAGTTCTTC.

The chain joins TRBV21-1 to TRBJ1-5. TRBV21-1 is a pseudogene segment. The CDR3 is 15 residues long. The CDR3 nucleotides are TGTGCCAGCATGTTCGGGGGGGGCGGCAATCAGCCCCAGCATTTT. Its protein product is CASMFGGGGNQPQHF.

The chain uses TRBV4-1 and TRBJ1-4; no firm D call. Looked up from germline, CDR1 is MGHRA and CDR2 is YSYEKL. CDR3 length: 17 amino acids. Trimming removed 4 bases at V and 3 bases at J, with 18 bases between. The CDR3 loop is CASSRRAGLGSNEKLFF. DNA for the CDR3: TGCGCCAGCAGCCGAAGGGCGGGGTTAGGGTCTAATGAAAAACTGTTTTTT.

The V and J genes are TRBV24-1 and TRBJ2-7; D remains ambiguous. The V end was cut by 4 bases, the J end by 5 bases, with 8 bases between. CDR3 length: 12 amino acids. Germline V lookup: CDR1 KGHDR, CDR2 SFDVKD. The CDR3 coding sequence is TGTGCCACCAGTGACCTGAGTAACGAGCAGTACTTC. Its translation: CATSDLSNEQYF.

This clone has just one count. The CDR3 protein is CASSLGEFTEAFF. CDR3 bases: TGCGCCAGCAGCTTGGGGGAGTTCACTGAAGCTTTCTTT. The chain combines TRBV5-1 with TRBJ1-1; no firm D call. The length of the CDR3 is 13 residues. CDR1 SGHRS and CDR2 YFSETQ come from the germline V gene. V lost 0 bases to trimming and J lost 4 bases, with 7 bases between them.

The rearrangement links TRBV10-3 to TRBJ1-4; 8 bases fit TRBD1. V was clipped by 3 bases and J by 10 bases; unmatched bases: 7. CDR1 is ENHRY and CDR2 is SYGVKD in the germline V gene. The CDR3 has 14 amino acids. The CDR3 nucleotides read TGTGCCATCAGTGACGGGACAGGCCAGGGAAAACTGTTTTTT. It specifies CAISDGTGQGKLFF.

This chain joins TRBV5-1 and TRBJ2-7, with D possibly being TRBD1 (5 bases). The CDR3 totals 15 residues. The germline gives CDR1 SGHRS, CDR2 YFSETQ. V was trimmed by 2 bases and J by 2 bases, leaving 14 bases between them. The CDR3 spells CASSFQGANTYEQYF. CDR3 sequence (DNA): TGCGCCAGCAGCTTCCAAGGGGCCAATACCTACGAGCAGTACTTC. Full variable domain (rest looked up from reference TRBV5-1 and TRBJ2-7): KAGVTQTPRYLIKTRGQQVTLSCSPISGHRSVSWYQQTPGQGLQFLFEYFSETQRNKGNFPGRFSGRQFSNSRSEMNVSTLELGDSALYLCASSFQGANTYEQYFGPGTRLTVT.

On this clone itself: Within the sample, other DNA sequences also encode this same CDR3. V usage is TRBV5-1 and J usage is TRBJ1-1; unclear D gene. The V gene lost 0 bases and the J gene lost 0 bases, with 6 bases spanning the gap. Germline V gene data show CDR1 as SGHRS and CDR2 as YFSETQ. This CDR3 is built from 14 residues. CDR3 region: CASSLAGMNTEAFF. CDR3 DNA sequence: TGCGCCAGCAGCTTGGCCGGGATGAACACTGAAGCTTTCTTT.